This T cell receptor beta chain was identified during a study of blood T cell repertoires in COVID-19. Overall study context: Samples of COVID-19 (acute and convalescent) were obtained from the United States, Italy and Spain. PBMCs, B-cell-depleted T cells, or T cells provided the cDNA or gDNA that made up the material.

This CDR3 region has 16 residues. The J segment lost 1 base and the V segment lost 1 base, leaving 5 bases of the junction unmatched. CDR1 and CDR2 (germline): SGHTA, FQGNSA. As handled by the study authors: Amplification of reference gene primers was used by the study to estimate nucleated cell counts. Sequencing was performed with immunoSEQ multiplex PCR; in TCRdb, only in-frame clones are kept and a portion is missing. From that table come the V and J calls and clone size; the DNA was used to work out D and trimming. The top ten hold roughly 2.3% of the sample, which has around 50,000 clones, roughly 90% seen once.

The clonotype comes from a human donor in a cohort sampled during active COVID-19. The chain carries TRBV7-2 and TRBJ2-3, with TRBD1 matching over 7 bases. The sequenced sample was peripheral blood. As DNA, the CDR3 is TGTGCCAGCAGCTTAGGAGGGGGCCCCGGCACAGATACGCAGTATTTT. Protein sequence: CASSLGGGPGTDTQYF.